The TCR beta chain under discussion was sequenced for a study of blood T cells in healthy people across ages. The V end lost 3 bases, the J end lost 5 bases, and 8 bases lay between the germline ends. In germline, CDR1 is LNHDA, CDR2 SQIVND (reference sequence). This CDR3 contains 13 residues. This clonotype has more than one count but fewer than ten. A second PCR, run for roughly 7 to 11 cycles, used a sample-barcoded 5' primer plus a J-beta primer mix. CDR3-containing paired-end reads numbering at least 2.5 million came from each sample. TCRdb called the 5' RACE reads again in MiXCR, with one record for every CDR3 protein. The sample records under 1,000,000 distinct CDR3 sequences, less than 60% being singletons.

The chain uses TRBV19 and TRBJ1-5; no reliable D call. The origin of this receptor is an older man in good health. Material: blood. The CDR3 reads CASSMTSYQPQHF. The CDR3 DNA follows: TGTGCCAGTAGTATGACAAGTTATCAGCCCCAGCATTTT.